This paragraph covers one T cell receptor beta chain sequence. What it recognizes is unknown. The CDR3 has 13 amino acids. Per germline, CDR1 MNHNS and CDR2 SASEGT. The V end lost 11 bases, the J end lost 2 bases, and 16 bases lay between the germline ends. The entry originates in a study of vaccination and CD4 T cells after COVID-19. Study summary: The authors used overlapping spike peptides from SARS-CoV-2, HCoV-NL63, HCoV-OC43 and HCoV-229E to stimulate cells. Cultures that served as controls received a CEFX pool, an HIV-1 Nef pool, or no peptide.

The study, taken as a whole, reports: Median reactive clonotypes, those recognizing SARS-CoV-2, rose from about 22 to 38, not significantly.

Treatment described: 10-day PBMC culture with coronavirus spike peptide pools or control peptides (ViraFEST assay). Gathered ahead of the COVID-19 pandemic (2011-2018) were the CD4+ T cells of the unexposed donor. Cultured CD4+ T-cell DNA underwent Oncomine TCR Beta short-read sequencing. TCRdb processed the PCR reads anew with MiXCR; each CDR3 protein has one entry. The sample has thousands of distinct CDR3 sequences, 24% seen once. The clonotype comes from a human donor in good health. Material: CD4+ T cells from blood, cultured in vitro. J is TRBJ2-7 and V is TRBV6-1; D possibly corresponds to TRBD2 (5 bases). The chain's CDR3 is CAVSAGHTYEQYF. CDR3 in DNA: TGTGCCGTCTCGGCGGGTCACACCTACGAGCAGTACTTC.